This T cell receptor (beta chain) was documented in a study of cytomegalovirus exposure and HLA in healthy donors. Study-wide background: Drawn from HLA-typed donors, around 85 million unique TCRs were held in an early data release. Study-wide results and caveats: One cluster of highly shared sequence variants probably arose as a sequencing artifact. The classifier was said to identify cytomegalovirus status with high specificity and sensitivity.

Germline trimming cut 3 bases from V and 3 bases from J; bases unmatched to any gene: 7. Germline V lookup: CDR1 SGHKS, CDR2 YYEKEE (reference sequence). The CDR3 contains 17 residues. PCR primers comprised 60 Vbeta and 13 Jbeta primers. Only in-frame clones appear in the TCRdb table, and some are missing; sequencing was by immunoSEQ multiplex PCR. Of 100,000 to 150,000 clones listed, 60% to 85% are singletons. For this clone: Its antigen remains unidentified.

The origin of this receptor is a woman in her forties in good health and CMV-seronegative. Sample: PBMCs. The chain couples TRBV5-5 to TRBJ1-6; 9 positions agree with TRBD1. DNA for the CDR3: TGTGCCAGCAGCTCCTGGACAGGGGACTTCTATAATTCACCCCTCCACTTT. This codes for CASSSWTGDFYNSPLHF.